One T cell receptor (beta chain) is described in this entry. In germline, CDR1 is SGHAT, CDR2 FQNNGV. This CDR3 is 18 amino acids long. With 5 bases clipped from V and 5 bases from J, the junction kept 11 bases outside the gene matches. PCR was performed using 60 Vbeta and 13 Jbeta primers. The data were produced by immunoSEQ multiplex PCR, yet TCRdb's version contains in-frame clones alone and is incomplete. The sample lists over 100,000 clones, approximately 58% seen once, with 2% to 2.5% in the top ten. This record comes from a study of cytomegalovirus exposure and HLA in healthy donors. V gene TRBV11-2 combines with J gene TRBJ2-5; 16 bases fit TRBD2. The clonotype was recovered from a woman aged 25-40 years in good health and CMV-seronegative. The sequencing sample was made of PBMCs. CDR3 in DNA: TGTGCCAGCAGCCCCCCGGGACTAGCGGGAGGGGGTCGGGAGACCCAGTACTTC. This gives the protein CASSPPGLAGGGRETQYF.